A single sample gave rise to the 11 T cell receptor beta chains below, sequenced in a study of T cell responses to AZD1222 COVID-19 vaccine. The repertoire was sequenced with immunoSEQ multiplex PCR; TCRdb's copy has only in-frame clones and lacks some. The sample contains approximately 110,000 clones, about 95% of which appear only once. Here the sequenced sample was peripheral blood, taken on day 0 of AZD1222 vaccination. These TCRs come from an adult in good health.

In nucleotides, the CDR3 is TGTGCCAGCAGTTTATTTCGGACAGGGCGCCTACCTAACACCGGGGAGCTGTTTTTT. Its translation is CASSLFRTGRLPNTGELFF. The chain is built from TRBV27 and TRBJ2-2, with TRBD1 matching 8 bases. Germline V lookup: CDR1 MNHEY, CDR2 SMNVEV (reference sequence). There are 19 residues in the CDR3. J gave up 2 bases and V 1 base, and 12 bases lay outside the gene matches.

The chain is built from TRBV19 and TRBJ1-5; D is undetermined. From germline, CDR1 is LNHDA and CDR2 SQIVND (reference sequence). The CDR3 length is 14 residues. Between the trimmed V and J ends, which lost 5 bases and 0 bases, there was a span of 8 bases. In DNA, the CDR3 is TGTGCCAGTAGTCGCGTATTTAGCAATCAGCCCCAGCATTTT. Residues: CASSRVFSNQPQHF.

The chain has TRBV19 and TRBJ1-4; 9 bases are shared with TRBD1. Looked up from germline, CDR1 is LNHDA and CDR2 is SQIVND (reference sequence). The trim removed 9 bases at V and 6 bases at J, leaving 5 bases unmatched. The CDR3 contains 13 residues. The chain's CDR3 is CASRQGVDEKLFF. The CDR3 coding sequence is TGTGCCAGCCGACAGGGGGTAGATGAAAAACTGTTTTTT. Variable domain in full (rest from reference TRBV19 and TRBJ1-4): DGGITQSPKYLFRKEGQNVTLSCEQNLNHDAMYWYRQDPGQGLRLIYYSQIVNDFQKGDIAEGYSVSREKKESFPLTVTSAQKNPTAFYLCASRQGVDEKLFFGSGTQLSVL.

V and J are TRBV5-5 and TRBJ1-2; D remains unclear. Trimming removed 4 bases from V and 4 bases from J, with 11 bases in between. CDR1 is SGHKS and CDR2 is YYEKEE in the germline V gene (reference sequence). The CDR3 contains 13 residues. In DNA form, the CDR3 reads TGTGCCAGCAGCGAGAGAAGCGGCTATGGCTACACCTTC. Translation: CASSERSGYGYTF.

The chain is built from TRBV4-3 and TRBJ2-1; D possibly corresponds to TRBD2 (5 bases). The germline V and J ends were trimmed by 4 bases and 7 bases, with 17 bases remaining between them. This CDR3 comprises 15 residues. The germline V gene encodes CDR1 LGHNA and CDR2 YSLEER. CDR3 in DNA: TGCGCCAGCAGCCTCTACTCGGGGTCTAAGAATGAGCAGTTCTTC. This gives the protein CASSLYSGSKNEQFF.

The chain has TRBV3-1 (or the pseudogene TRBV3-2) and TRBJ2-4, with D possibly being TRBD1 (6 bases). The CDR3 has 15 amino acids. The germline V and J ends were trimmed by 4 bases and 0 bases, with 10 bases remaining between them. Looked up from germline, CDR1 is LGHDT and CDR2 is YNNKEL (reference sequence). The CDR3 loop reads CASSRGTPAKNIQYF. In DNA form, the CDR3 reads TGTGCCAGCAGCCGAGGGACACCAGCCAAAAACATTCAGTACTTC.

This clone was detected once. This chain connects TRBV9 to TRBJ1-2, with 7 bases identical to TRBD1. The V and J ends lost 0 bases and 3 bases, in that order; junction bases with no gene match: 8. CDR3 size: 16 residues. Germline loops: CDR1 SGDLS, CDR2 YYNGEE. This CDR3 is CASSVGPTRGDYGYTF. The CDR3 nucleotides read TGTGCCAGCAGCGTAGGCCCAACCAGGGGGGACTATGGCTACACCTTC.

This sequence joins TRBV5-1 and TRBJ2-5; D gene unclear. CDR1 is SGHRS, CDR2 YFSETQ, per germline. The CDR3 length is 15 residues. Trimming removed 3 bases from V and 4 bases from J, with 16 bases in between. DNA for the CDR3: TGCGCCAGCAGCTCTGCGGTTGAGGACGGAGAGACCCAGTACTTC. Residues: CASSSAVEDGETQYF.

The rearrangement joins TRBV28 to TRBJ1-1, with D possibly matching TRBD1 (5 bases). Germline CDR1 reads MDHEN; CDR2 reads SYDVKM. V lost 3 bases to trimming and J lost 5 bases, with 13 bases between them. There are 14 residues in the CDR3. CDR3: CASSFSGPGTEAFF. CDR3 nucleotides: TGTGCCAGCAGTTTCTCGGGACCGGGTACTGAAGCTTTCTTT. Supplemented by reference TRBV28 and TRBJ1-1, the full variable domain reads DVKVTQSSRYLVKRTGEKVFLECVQDMDHENMFWYRQDPGLGLRLIYFSYDVKMKEKGDIPEGYSVSREKKERFSLILESASTNQTSMYLCASSFSGPGTEAFFGQGTRLTVV.

The chain combines TRBV7-2 with TRBJ1-6, with 8 bases fitting TRBD1. Germline lookup yields CDR1 SGHTA and CDR2 FQGNSA. The CDR3 is made up of 13 amino acids. V trimming: 4 bases; J trimming: 10 bases; junction bases outside the gene matches: 3. CDR3 sequence (DNA): TGTGCCAGCAGCTCCCCAGGGGGCTCACCCCTCCACTTT. Translated: CASSSPGGSPLHF. The whole variable domain, filled in from reference TRBV7-2 and TRBJ1-6, reads GAGVSQSPSNKVTEKGKDVELRCDPISGHTALYWYRQSLGQGLEFLIYFQGNSAPDKSGLPSDRFSAERTGGSVSTLTIQRTQQEDSAVYLCASSSPGGSPLHFGNGTRLTVT.

This chain joins TRBV10-2 and TRBJ1-2; 7 nucleotides agree with TRBD1. Trimming cost V 8 bases and J 8 bases; bases outside gene matches: 11. The CDR3 is 13 amino acids. Germline loops: CDR1 WSHSY, CDR2 SAAADI. CDR3 DNA: TGCGCCAGCCTCTCTAACGGACAGGCCGGCTACACCTTC. Its translation: CASLSNGQAGYTF.